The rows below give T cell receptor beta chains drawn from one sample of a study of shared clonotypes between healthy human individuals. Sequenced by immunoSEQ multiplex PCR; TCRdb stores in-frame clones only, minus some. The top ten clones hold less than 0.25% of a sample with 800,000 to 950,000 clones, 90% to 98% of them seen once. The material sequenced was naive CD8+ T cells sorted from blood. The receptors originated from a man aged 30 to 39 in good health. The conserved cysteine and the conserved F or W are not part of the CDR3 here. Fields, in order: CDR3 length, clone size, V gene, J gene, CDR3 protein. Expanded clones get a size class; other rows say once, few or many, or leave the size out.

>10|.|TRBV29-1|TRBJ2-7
SVLAGGYEQY
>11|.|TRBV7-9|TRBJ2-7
ASSSLGDYEQY
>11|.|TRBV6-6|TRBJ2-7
ASSYSTGYEQY
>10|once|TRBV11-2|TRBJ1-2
ASSQDSYGYT
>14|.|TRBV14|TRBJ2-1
ASSPFPRTGYNEQF
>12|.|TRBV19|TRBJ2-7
ASSEFGGPYEQY
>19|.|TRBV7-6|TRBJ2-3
ASSLLPPGTSGRGHTDTQY
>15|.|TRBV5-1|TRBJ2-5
ASSLEGLAGGGETQY
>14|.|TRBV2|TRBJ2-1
ASSRLAGGLGNEQF
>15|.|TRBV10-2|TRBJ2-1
ASSGRGREGHLTEQF
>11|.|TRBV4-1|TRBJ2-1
ASSRQGWDEQF
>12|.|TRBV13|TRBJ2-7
ASSDRQGAFEQY
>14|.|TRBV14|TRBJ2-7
ASSQEAWSTAYEQY
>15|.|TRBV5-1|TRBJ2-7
ASSLAPLGSSLYEQY
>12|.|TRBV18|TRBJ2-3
ASSPTRMTDTQY
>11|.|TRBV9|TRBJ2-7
ASSVFQGGEQY
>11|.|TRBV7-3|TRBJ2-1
ASSLGSYNEQF
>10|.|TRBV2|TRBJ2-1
ASRGTADEQF
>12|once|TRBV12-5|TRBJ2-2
ASGLGGVAGELF
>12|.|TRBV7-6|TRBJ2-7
ASSKYQVSYEQY
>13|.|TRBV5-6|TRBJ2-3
AGGFWGSFTDTQY
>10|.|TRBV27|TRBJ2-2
ASSPPAGELF
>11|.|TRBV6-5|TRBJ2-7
ASSLDRGPEQY
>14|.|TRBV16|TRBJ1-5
ASSQSKVGEDQPQH
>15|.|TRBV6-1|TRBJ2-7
ASSEARPSGNSYEQY
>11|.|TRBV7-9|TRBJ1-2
ASSSIDNYGYT
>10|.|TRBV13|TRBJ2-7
ASSWTPDEQY
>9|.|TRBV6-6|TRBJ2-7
ATLGGDEQY
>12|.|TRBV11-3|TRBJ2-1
ASSPGSSYNEQF
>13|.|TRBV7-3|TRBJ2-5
ASSLSPKGEETQY
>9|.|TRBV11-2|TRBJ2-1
ASSPSGEQF
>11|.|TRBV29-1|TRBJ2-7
SVVQANSYEQY
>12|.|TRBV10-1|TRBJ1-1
ASSERRGDTEAF
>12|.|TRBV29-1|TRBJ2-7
SVEDLGRGHEQY
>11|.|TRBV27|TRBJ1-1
ASSYTGVTEAF
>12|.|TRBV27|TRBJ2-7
ASSLRRDSYEQY
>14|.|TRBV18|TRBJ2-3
ASSPPGQASTDTQY
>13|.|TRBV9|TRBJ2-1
ASSVSGRAHNEQF
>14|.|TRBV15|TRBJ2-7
ATSRPDETSSYEQY
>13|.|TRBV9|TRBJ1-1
ASSPRGGVLTEAF
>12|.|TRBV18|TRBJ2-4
ASSLETAKNIQY
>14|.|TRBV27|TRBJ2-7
ASSLARPRGDYEQY
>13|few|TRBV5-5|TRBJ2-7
ASSLILASAYEQY
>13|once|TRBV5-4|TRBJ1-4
ASSIRRGSVEKLF